The 10 T cell receptor beta chains in this list originate from one sample, sequenced in a study of identical twins. TCRdb reprocessed the 5' RACE reads via MiXCR and lists one record per CDR3 protein. Of 130,000 to 150,000 distinct CDR3 sequences in the sample, roughly 3.3% were seen once. The source material was memory T cells sorted from blood. These receptors were taken from a man between 18 and 29 years old in good health.

This clonotype appeared many times. This rearrangement joins TRBV5-1 to TRBJ2-3; 9 bases fit TRBD1. Germline lookup yields CDR1 SGHRS and CDR2 YFSETQ. The CDR3 totals 15 residues. The J segment lost 2 bases and the V segment lost 3 bases, leaving 4 bases of the junction unmatched. CDR3 region: CASSYRDRATDTQYF. The CDR3 DNA sequence: TGCGCCAGCAGCTACCGGGACAGGGCCACAGATACGCAGTATTTT.

This clonotype has ten or more counts. The gene calls are TRBV4-2 and TRBJ2-5, with TRBD2 identical over 15 bases. Germline CDR1 is LGHNA and CDR2 is YNFKEQ. The CDR3 has 18 amino acids. J was trimmed by 3 bases and V by 2 bases; bases with no gene match: 7. The CDR3, as DNA: TGTGCCAGCAGCCAAACGGGACTAGCGGGAGGAGGTGAAGAGACCCAGTACTTC. This sequence encodes CASSQTGLAGGGEETQYF.

This clonotype came up many times. The chain links TRBV28 to TRBJ2-7; D not resolved. Germline CDR1 and CDR2: MDHEN and SYDVKM. There are 13 residues in the CDR3. Trimming stripped 6 bases from V and 3 bases from J, with 12 bases between. CDR3 protein: CASRKTTDYEQYF. CDR3 sequence (DNA): TGTGCCAGCAGAAAGACAACCGACTACGAGCAGTACTTC. Filled out from reference TRBV28 and TRBJ2-7, the complete variable domain reads DVKVTQSSRYLVKRTGEKVFLECVQDMDHENMFWYRQDPGLGLRLIYFSYDVKMKEKGDIPEGYSVSREKKERFSLILESASTNQTSMYLCASRKTTDYEQYFGPGTRLTVT.

The chain has TRBV10-2 and TRBJ2-6; possibly TRBD1 or TRBD2 for D (5 bases each). The V gene lost 8 bases and the J gene lost 4 bases, with 18 bases spanning the gap. In germline, CDR1 is WSHSY, CDR2 SAAADI. The CDR3 is 16 residues long. The CDR3 protein is CASLGPRMRGANVLTF. CDR3 in DNA: TGCGCCAGCTTGGGACCCAGGATGCGGGGGGCCAACGTCCTGACTTTC.

Details on this clonotype: Here the CDR3 omits its conserved ending phenylalanine or tryptophan, so a read error is the likely source. The limits of the CDR3 on the DNA are not certain, so only TCRdb's listed CDR3 is given. This CDR3 reads CASSSTGGSGANVLTN. The chain has TRBV5-1 and TRBJ2-6; no DNA check was done on the table's D call, TRBD1. The CDR3 numbers 16 amino acids, ends counted. Germline CDR1 SGHRS, CDR2 YFSETQ.

This clonotype was observed many times. The chain employs TRBV5-6 and TRBJ2-1, with 11 nucleotides matching TRBD1. Germline CDR1 reads SGHDT; CDR2 reads YYEEEE. J lost 9 bases, V lost 4 bases, and 9 bases had no gene match. The CDR3 covers 15 residues. CDR3 loop: CASSTTRTGGTEQFF. The DNA for the CDR3 is TGTGCCAGCAGCACTACTCGGACAGGGGGCACTGAGCAGTTCTTC.

This clonotype was observed many times. This chain joins TRBV4-2 and TRBJ2-1; possible D gene TRBD2, 5 bases. Trimming left V 2 bases short and J 4 bases short, with 9 bases between. The germline CDR1 and CDR2 sequences are LGHNA and YNFKEQ. This CDR3 comprises 14 residues. The CDR3 region has the DNA TGTGCCAGCAGCCAAAAACTAGGATACAATGAGCAGTTCTTC. Translating it yields CASSQKLGYNEQFF.

This clonotype has a count of ten or more. The V and J genes are TRBV4-1 and TRBJ1-1, with D hard to call. The germline gives CDR1 MGHRA, CDR2 YSYEKL. This CDR3 is built from 14 residues. Trimming took off 1 base at V and 0 bases at J, with 6 bases between the two ends. The CDR3 sequence is CASSQVQMNTEAFF. The DNA of the CDR3 is TGCGCCAGCAGCCAAGTACAGATGAACACTGAAGCTTTCTTT.

This clonotype was observed at least ten times. V gene TRBV10-3 combines with J gene TRBJ2-7; D gene ambiguous. Between the trimmed V and J ends, which lost 10 bases and 1 base, there was a span of 14 bases. CDR1 is ENHRY and CDR2 is SYGVKD in the germline V gene. CDR3 size: 13 residues. The CDR3 DNA reads as TGTGCCACCCGGACGGAAGCATCCTACGAGCAGTACTTC. It is translated as CATRTEASYEQYF.

This clonotype was seen a handful of times. The chain has TRBV5-1 and TRBJ1-4, with 7 bases lining up with TRBD1. The CDR3 totals 17 residues. With 4 bases clipped from V and 3 bases from J, the junction kept 12 bases outside the gene matches. CDR1 is SGHRS, CDR2 YFSETQ, per germline. In DNA form, the CDR3 reads TGCGCCAGCAGCCCTTGGGGAGGGGGCGCGGCTAATGAAAAACTGTTTTTT. It translates to CASSPWGGGAANEKLFF.